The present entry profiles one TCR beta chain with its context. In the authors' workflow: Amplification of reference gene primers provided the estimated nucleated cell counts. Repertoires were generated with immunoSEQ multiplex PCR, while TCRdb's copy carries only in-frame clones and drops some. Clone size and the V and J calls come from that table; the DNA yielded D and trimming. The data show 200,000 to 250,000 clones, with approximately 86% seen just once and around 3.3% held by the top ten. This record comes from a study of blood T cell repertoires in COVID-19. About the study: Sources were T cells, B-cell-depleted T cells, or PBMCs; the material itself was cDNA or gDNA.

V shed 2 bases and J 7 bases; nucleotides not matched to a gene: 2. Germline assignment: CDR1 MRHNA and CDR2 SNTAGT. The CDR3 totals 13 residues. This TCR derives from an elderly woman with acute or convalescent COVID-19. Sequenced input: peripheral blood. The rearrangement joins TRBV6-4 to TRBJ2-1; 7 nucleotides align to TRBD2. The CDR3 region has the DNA TGTGCCAGCAGTGACAGGCGGGGGAATGAGCAGTTCTTC. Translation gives CASSDRRGNEQFF.